This is a list of T cell receptor beta chains from one sample in a study of early T cells in non-severe SARS-CoV-2 infection. TCRdb analysed the 5' RACE reads with MiXCR anew, one entry per CDR3 protein. The table includes around 80,000 distinct CDR3 sequences, roughly an eighth detected once. Sequences were obtained from whole blood. The receptor set was obtained from an adult who was a healthcare worker with PCR-confirmed SARS-CoV-2 infection or an uninfected control (not recorded which). CDR3s include the opening cysteine and the closing phenylalanine or tryptophan. The order of the fields is V gene, D gene, J gene, clone size, CDR3 DNA, CDR3 protein. A D gene is named only where the DNA matches it firmly. Not all rows give a size; the values are once, few, many and, for expanded clones, a class.

TRBV11-2	NA	TRBJ2-4	NA	TGTGCCAGCAGCTTCCGGGGGAGACAGTACTTC	CASSFRGRQYF
TRBV29-1	NA	TRBJ1-2	NA	TGCAGCATGCCCGCAGGGAGGGAGGGCTACACCTTC	CSMPAGREGYTF
TRBV28	TRBD1	TRBJ1-2	few	TGTGCCAGCAGTCAACGGACAGGGGGCATTGACGGCTACACCTTC	CASSQRTGGIDGYTF
TRBV29-1	TRBD2	TRBJ2-1	NA	TGCATTACCCTAGCGGGAGCACCCTACAATGAGCAGTTCTTC	CITLAGAPYNEQFF
TRBV10-2	TRBD1	TRBJ1-1	few	TGCGCCAGCAGTGGGGACAGGGCCACTGAAGCTTTCTTT	CASSGDRATEAFF
TRBV20-1	TRBD2	TRBJ2-1	many	TGCAGTGCGGCCCCCTTAAGCGGGGGCCTCTACAATGAGCAGTTCTTC	CSAAPLSGGLYNEQFF
TRBV10-3	NA	TRBJ2-3	few	TGTGCCATCAGCGGCGGGAAGAGCACAGATACGCAGTATTTT	CAISGGKSTDTQYF
TRBV9	NA	TRBJ2-1	NA	TGTGCCAGCAGTTCGGGGATAGGAAATGAGCAGTTCTTC	CASSSGIGNEQFF
TRBV6-5	TRBD1	TRBJ2-4	many	TGTGCCAGCAGCTCCAGGACAGGAGCCAAAAACATTCAGTACTTC	CASSSRTGAKNIQYF
TRBV7-8	TRBD2	TRBJ2-7	many	TGTGCCAGCAGCCCTACTAGCGGGAGCTCCTACGAGCAGTACTTC	CASSPTSGSSYEQYF
TRBV20-1	NA	TRBJ2-1	NA	TGCAGTGCACGTGAAGATCTGAATGAGCAGTTCTTC	CSAREDLNEQFF
TRBV27	TRBD1	TRBJ1-4	NA	TGTGCCAGCAGTTTATCCACAGGGGGCGGTGAAAAACTGTTTTTT	CASSLSTGGGEKLFF
TRBV20-1	NA	TRBJ1-1	few	TGCAGTGCTAGCGCCTGGAGGGGGAACACTGAAGCTTTCTTT	CSASAWRGNTEAFF
TRBV13	TRBD1	TRBJ1-1	many	TGTGCCAGCAGTTCAGCAGGGGGCCCCACTGAAGCTTTCTTT	CASSSAGGPTEAFF
TRBV15	TRBD1	TRBJ1-3	many	TGTGCCACCAGCAGAGATAGGACAGGCTCTGGAAACACCATATATTTT	CATSRDRTGSGNTIYF
TRBV12-3/TRBV12-4	TRBD1	TRBJ2-1	NA	TGTGCCAGCAGTCCCCGGGACAGGGTGTACAATGAGCAGTTCTTC	CASSPRDRVYNEQFF
TRBV7-2	NA	TRBJ2-4	few	TGTGCCAGCAGCCCCGGATCCAAAAACATTCAGTACTTC	CASSPGSKNIQYF
TRBV20-1	TRBD1	TRBJ2-3	NA	TGCAGTGCTAGAGATTTGGCTAATACAGGGGACACAGATACGCAGTATTTT	CSARDLANTGDTDTQYF
TRBV7-9	NA	TRBJ1-1	NA	TGTGTCAGCAGCTTGCCTTCAACTAGGCACGGGGAGTGGAGGACTGAAGCTTTCTTT	CVSSLPSTRHGEWRTEAFF
TRBV6-5	TRBD2	TRBJ2-1	NA	TGTGCCAGTAGGATAGCGGGACACTCCTACAATGAGCAGTTCTTC	CASRIAGHSYNEQFF
TRBV7-3	NA	TRBJ2-3	NA	TGTGCCAGCAGCTTAGACCATTTTCGACTCACAGATACGCAGTATTTT	CASSLDHFRLTDTQYF
TRBV5-6	NA	TRBJ1-5	NA	TGTGCCAGCAGCTTATACCGCGATCAGCCCCAGCATTTT	CASSLYRDQPQHF
TRBV20-1	NA	TRBJ1-4	many	TGCAGTGCTACCGACATGACTAATGAAAAACTGTTTTTT	CSATDMTNEKLFF
TRBV7-6	TRBD2	TRBJ2-1	NA	TGTGCCAGCAGCTTAGAGGCGGGAGAGACTAAGAAGTTCTTC	CASSLEAGETKKFF
TRBV18	NA	TRBJ2-1	few	TGTGCCAGCTCACCACCGAGCCAAGGTGAGCAGTTCTTC	CASSPPSQGEQFF
TRBV27	NA	TRBJ2-1	few	TGTGCCAGCAGTCTTAACAGGAACAATGAGCAGTTCTTC	CASSLNRNNEQFF
TRBV3-1	NA	TRBJ2-3	few	TGTGCCAGCAGCCATCCATTTGGGCATACGCAGTATTTT	CASSHPFGHTQYF
TRBV5-1	NA	TRBJ2-1	few	TGCGCCTCTAGGGAGGAGTCCTACAATGAGCAGTTCTTC	CASREESYNEQFF
TRBV28	NA	TRBJ2-3	few	TGTGCCAGCAGTTCCCATGACACAGATACGCAGTATTTT	CASSSHDTDTQYF
TRBV2	NA	TRBJ1-2	NA	TGTGCCAGCAGGAACAGGGACTTCCTTGGCTACACCTTC	CASRNRDFLGYTF
TRBV7-7	TRBD1	TRBJ2-5	many	TGTGCCAGCAGCCCCACAGGGGGACGGGAGACCCAGTACTTC	CASSPTGGRETQYF
TRBV6-5	NA	TRBJ1-2	NA	TGTGCCAGCAGTTACGCCGGGGCCGGCTACACCTTC	CASSYAGAGYTF
TRBV11-2	NA	TRBJ1-1	NA	TGTGCCAGCAGCCGAAACACCGACGGGATGGACACTGAAGCTTTCTTT	CASSRNTDGMDTEAFF
TRBV9	NA	TRBJ2-3	few	TGTGCCAGCAGCGTAGGGGCGGGATCCACAGATACGCAGTATTTT	CASSVGAGSTDTQYF
TRBV5-1	TRBD2	TRBJ2-1	NA	TGCGCCAGCAGCGTTAGCGGGAGCCGTTACAATGAGCAGTTCTTC	CASSVSGSRYNEQFF
TRBV12-3/TRBV12-4	NA	TRBJ1-6	NA	TGTGCCAGCAGTTTATTCGATTTGAGATCACCCCTCCACTTT	CASSLFDLRSPLHF
TRBV5-1	NA	TRBJ2-3	few	TGCGCCAGCAGCTTGGAAAAGAGCACAGATACGCAGTATTTT	CASSLEKSTDTQYF
TRBV30	TRBD2	TRBJ2-7	many	TGTGCCTCCCTTTGGGGGTCTAGCGGGAGTAGCCCTAGCTCCTACGAGCAGTACTTC	CASLWGSSGSSPSSYEQYF
TRBV7-8	TRBD2	TRBJ2-1	NA	TGTGCCAGCAGCCCGGGACTAGCGGGGGACCTCTGGTTCTTC	CASSPGLAGDLWFF
TRBV7-2	NA	TRBJ1-6	few	TGTGCCAGCAACCTCCCGGGCAGGGCGCATTCACCCCTCCACTTT	CASNLPGRAHSPLHF
TRBV30	TRBD1	TRBJ2-7	many	TGTGCCTGGAGTACAGGGGACTACGAGCAGTACTTC	CAWSTGDYEQYF
TRBV29-1	NA	TRBJ2-3	NA	TGCAGCGTTGAACTGGCGGTCCACACAGATACGCAGTATTTT	CSVELAVHTDTQYF
TRBV6-5	NA	TRBJ2-7	many	TGTGCCAGCAGTTACTCGCAGGGTTCGAGGGAGCAGTACTTC	CASSYSQGSREQYF
TRBV2	NA	TRBJ2-2	few	TGTGCCAGCGGCCGGGATCCCGCCGGGGAGCTGTTTTTT	CASGRDPAGELFF
TRBV7-9	TRBD1	TRBJ2-3	few	TGTGCCAGCAGCTTAGCGCCGAGACAGGGGGCGGGAGATACGCAGTATTTT	CASSLAPRQGAGDTQYF
TRBV25-1	TRBD1	TRBJ1-6	NA	TGTGCCAGCAGTGAAGGCAGGGGGCCCTTAGAGTCACCCCTCCACTTT	CASSEGRGPLESPLHF
TRBV20-1	NA	TRBJ1-4	few	TGCAGTGCTGATGCTCGGGGGGCGCTTAATGAAAAACTGTTTTTT	CSADARGALNEKLFF
TRBV10-3	NA	TRBJ1-2	many	TGTGCCACCGCCCCGGTTAACTATGGCTACACCTTC	CATAPVNYGYTF